This T cell receptor (beta chain) was profiled in a study of identical twins. V shed 2 bases and J shed 4 bases, with 15 bases lying between them. Germline lookup yields CDR1 WSHSY and CDR2 SAAADI. This CDR3 comprises 15 residues. Study-wide results and caveats: Researchers reported weaker excess twin sharing in beta out-of-frame sequences. Analyses of zero insertions could, in part, be confounded by invariant MAIT and iNKT cells.

Healthy Caucasians alone served as donors. This clonotype occurred a few times. The target antigen is unknown. MiXCR was run by TCRdb on the 5' RACE reads, yielding one entry per CDR3 protein. The table records roughly 260,000 distinct CDR3 sequences, around 7.6% of them present only once. These sequences were also reported in another study, on yellow fever vaccine responses in identical twins.

The sample was CD8+ T cells sorted from blood. This chain uses TRBV10-2 with TRBJ2-7, with D hard to call. This sequence was found in a young woman in good health. The CDR3 DNA reads TGCGCCAGCAGTGAGGTACCAGGTAACCCGTACGAGCAGTACGTC. Amino acid sequence: CASSEVPGNPYEQYV.